Shown below are 21 T cell receptor beta chains from a single sample sequenced in a study of cytomegalovirus exposure and HLA in healthy donors. PCR employed 60 Vbeta and 13 Jbeta primers. Assay: immunoSEQ multiplex PCR; the TCRdb copy retains only in-frame clones and omits some. The data contain around 170,000 clones, approximately 81% of them singletons. Material for sequencing was PBMCs. The source is a man in his forties or fifties in good health and CMV-seronegative.

This chain connects TRBV4-3 to TRBJ1-5; tentatively, D is TRBD1 (6 bases). CDR1 and CDR2 (germline): LGHNA, YSLEER. CDR3 length: 15 residues. V was trimmed by 3 bases and J by 6 bases, leaving 15 bases between them. The CDR3 bases are TGCGCCAGCAGCCAGTCCAGGGGAAGTTTTCAGCCCCAGCATTTT. This gives the protein CASSQSRGSFQPQHF.

V usage is TRBV2 and J usage is TRBJ2-5, with a possible D match to TRBD1 (5 bases). Trimming removed 4 bases from V and 5 bases from J, with 14 bases in between. The germline V gene encodes CDR1 SNHLY and CDR2 FYNNEI. CDR3 length: 14 amino acids. The CDR3 DNA sequence: TGTGCCAGCAGTGCGAAGGGGATGGGGGAGACCCAGTACTTC. It specifies CASSAKGMGETQYF.

This clone was seen just once. The chain joins TRBV15 to TRBJ2-7; D is perhaps TRBD2 (6 bases). The germline gives CDR1 LNHNV, CDR2 YYDKDF (reference sequence). CDR3 length: 18 residues. The V gene lost 3 bases and the J gene lost 5 bases, with 26 bases spanning the gap. CDR3 DNA: TGTGCCACCAGCAGGCCAATGGGGGGACGAGGTCGCTTGAACGAGCAGTACTTC. Translated, it gives CATSRPMGGRGRLNEQYF. The full variable domain, with the rest looked up from reference TRBV15 and TRBJ2-7, is DAMVIQNPRYQVTQFGKPVTLSCSQTLNHNVMYWYQQKSSQAPKLLFHYYDKDFNNEADTPDNFQSRRPNTSFCFLDIRSPGLGDTAMYLCATSRPMGGRGRLNEQYFGPGTRLTVT.

V usage is TRBV10-3 and J usage is TRBJ2-5; D possibly corresponds to TRBD2 (7 bases). The CDR3 spans 14 residues. Germline V lookup: CDR1 ENHRY, CDR2 SYGVKD. V lost 10 bases and J 5 bases, leaving 20 bases between the germline ends. The CDR3 coding sequence is TGTGCCACACGAGCGGGACAACCAAGCGAGACCCAGTACTTC. Translation: CATRAGQPSETQYF.

The chain links TRBV10-3 to TRBJ1-2, with 8 nucleotides matching TRBD1. Germline lookup yields CDR1 ENHRY and CDR2 SYGVKD. V trimming: 10 bases; J trimming: 8 bases; junction bases outside the gene matches: 15. CDR3 length: 14 residues. Here the CDR3 reads CATVQPQGARGYTF. The DNA for the CDR3 is TGTGCCACCGTGCAGCCCCAGGGGGCGAGGGGCTACACCTTC.

The chain has TRBV7-8 and TRBJ2-5; D ambiguous. Germline CDR1 is SGHVS and CDR2 is FQNEAQ. V was shortened by 5 bases and J by 3 bases, with 10 bases between the two germline ends. The CDR3 consists of 13 residues. The CDR3 protein is CASSPAREETQYF. CDR3 DNA: TGTGCCAGCAGCCCCGCCCGGGAAGAGACCCAGTACTTC.

This clone has only one observation. The chain carries TRBV15 and TRBJ1-1, with 8 bases lining up with TRBD1. The ends lost 0 bases at V and 10 bases at J; junction bases unmatched: 1. The CDR3 is 12 amino acids. The germline gives CDR1 LNHNV, CDR2 YYDKDF (reference sequence). CDR3 residues: CATSREDRVAFF. The CDR3 DNA reads as TGTGCCACCAGCAGAGAGGACAGGGTAGCTTTCTTT.

CDR3 sequence (DNA): TGTGCCAGCAGCTTGTTAGCGGGGGGTTACACAGATACGCAGTATTTT. Residues: CASSLLAGGYTDTQYF. The chain joins TRBV7-2 to TRBJ2-3; TRBD2 agrees at 10 bases. J was trimmed by 2 bases and V by 3 bases; bases with no gene match: 5. This CDR3 contains 16 residues. Germline assignment: CDR1 SGHTA and CDR2 FQGNSA. Looking up the rest from reference TRBV7-2 and TRBJ2-3 gives the full variable domain: GAGVSQSPSNKVTEKGKDVELRCDPISGHTALYWYRQSLGQGLEFLIYFQGNSAPDKSGLPSDRFSAERTGGSVSTLTIQRTQQEDSAVYLCASSLLAGGYTDTQYFGPGTRLTVL.

In this sample, this clone turned up once. The chain recombines TRBV27 with TRBJ2-2; D might be TRBD1 (6 bases). Germline V gives CDR1 MNHEY, CDR2 SMNVEV (reference sequence). Between the trimmed V and J ends, which lost 7 bases and 7 bases, there was a span of 13 bases. The CDR3 totals 13 residues. DNA for the CDR3: TGTGCCAGCACCCTAGGGGGTGACGGGGAGCTGTTTTTT. Protein: CASTLGGDGELFF.

The CDR3 region has the DNA TGTGCCAGCAGCCCCGGGACAGGTACAGATACGCAGTATTTT. This sequence encodes CASSPGTGTDTQYF. The chain couples TRBV11-3 to TRBJ2-3; TRBD1 matches at 8 bases. The CDR3 loop spans 14 amino acids. Germline V lookup: CDR1 SGHNT, CDR2 YENEEA. Losses at the gene ends were 5 bases for V and 3 bases for J; bases not matched to a gene: 4.

The V gene is TRBV11-2, the J gene TRBJ2-3; TRBD2 matches at 7 bases. Germline values: CDR1 SGHAT, CDR2 FQNNGV. CDR3 length equals 15 residues. V shed 0 bases and J 2 bases; nucleotides not matched to a gene: 2. For the CDR3, the DNA is TGTGCCAGCAGCTTAGATGGGGACTACACAGATACGCAGTATTTT. This sequence encodes CASSLDGDYTDTQYF. Looking up the rest from reference TRBV11-2 and TRBJ2-3 gives the full variable domain: EAGVAQSPRYKIIEKRQSVAFWCNPISGHATLYWYQQILGQGPKLLIQFQNNGVVDDSQLPKDRFSAERLKGVDSTLKIQPAKLEDSAVYLCASSLDGDYTDTQYFGPGTRLTVL.

The count of this clone is one. The chain employs TRBV4-1 and TRBJ1-6; D remains ambiguous. V was clipped by 0 bases and J by 6 bases, with 6 bases between them. The CDR3 is 14 amino acids. In germline, CDR1 is MGHRA, CDR2 YSYEKL. This chain's CDR3 is CASSQEQFNSPLHF. DNA for the CDR3: TGCGCCAGCAGCCAAGAACAGTTTAATTCACCCCTCCACTTT.

This clone turned up a few times. The CDR3 region has the DNA TGTGCCACCACCGGGGCGGGATTCAACTATGGCTACACCTTC. This translates into CATTGAGFNYGYTF. The rearrangement joins TRBV6-6 to TRBJ1-2, with D possibly matching TRBD1 (5 bases). CDR1 is MNHNY, CDR2 SVGAGI, per germline (reference sequence). V lost 10 bases to trimming and J lost 2 bases, with 17 bases between them. CDR3 length: 14 residues.

J is TRBJ2-3 and V is TRBV7-2; 10 bases agree with TRBD2. Germline CDR1 and CDR2: SGHTA and FQGNSA. V shed 3 bases, J shed 6 bases, and the junction held 6 bases outside the gene matches. The CDR3 totals 15 residues. CDR3 region: CASSFTSGDGDTQYF. CDR3 DNA sequence: TGTGCCAGCAGCTTCACTAGCGGGGACGGGGATACGCAGTATTTT.

This CDR3 reads CASSQSGTSPGTQYF. As DNA, the CDR3 is TGTGCCAGCAGTCAGTCCGGGACATCCCCTGGGACCCAGTACTTC. V gene TRBV6-5 combines with J gene TRBJ2-5; a possible D gene is TRBD1 (6 bases). This CDR3 is 15 amino acids long. V was cut by 5 bases and J by 7 bases, with 20 bases left in between. Germline V gives CDR1 MNHEY, CDR2 SVGAGI.

This clone was detected a few times. This sequence joins TRBV10-1 and TRBJ2-7; 7 nucleotides agree with TRBD2. The CDR3 spans 13 residues. Germline V gene sequence: CDR1 WNHNN, CDR2 SYGVQD (reference sequence). V dropped 5 bases and J dropped 3; count of bases not matched to a gene: 4. CDR3 nucleotide sequence: TGCGCCAGCAGTACCGGGACTAACTACGAGCAGTACTTC. It specifies CASSTGTNYEQYF.

The chain links TRBV6-5 to TRBJ2-3; 8 bases line up with TRBD2. This CDR3 region has 16 residues. Germline-derived CDR1 and CDR2 are MNHEY and SVGAGI. The V segment lost 2 bases and the J segment 2 bases; nucleotides outside the gene matches: 6. CDR3 amino acids: CASSYGGGPATDTQYF. The CDR3, as DNA: TGTGCCAGCAGTTACGGCGGGGGGCCAGCCACAGATACGCAGTATTTT.

The CDR3 DNA follows: TGTGCCAGCTCACCGGGACTAGTATCCTACAATGAGCAGTTCTTC. It translates to CASSPGLVSYNEQFF. V gene TRBV18 combines with J gene TRBJ2-1; 8 bases map to TRBD2. Germline V gene sequence: CDR1 KGHSH, CDR2 LQKENI. The junction had 2 bases not matched to a gene; V was cut back by 3 bases and J by 1 base. The CDR3 covers 15 residues.

V is TRBV7-8 and J is TRBJ2-5, with D perhaps matching TRBD1 (6 bases). The CDR3 has 16 amino acids. V was cut by 5 bases and J by 1 base, with 17 bases left in between. Germline-derived CDR1 and CDR2 are SGHVS and FQNEAQ. CDR3 sequence (DNA): TGTGCCAGCAGCCTACAGAGATGGGGGCTCCAAGAGACCCAGTACTTC. It translates to CASSLQRWGLQETQYF.

The chain joins TRBV6-5 to TRBJ2-7; possible D gene TRBD1, 6 bases. CDR3 size: 11 residues. Germline CDR1 MNHEY, CDR2 SVGAGI. The DNA for the CDR3 is TGTGTCATCGGACAGTGGGGCGAGCAGTACTTC. It codes for CVIGQWGEQYF.

V is TRBV4-1 and J is TRBJ2-7; 7 bases align to TRBD1. Per germline, CDR1 MGHRA and CDR2 YSYEKL. V trimming: 3 bases; J trimming: 7 bases; junction bases outside the gene matches: 15. This CDR3 has 16 amino acids. CDR3 sequence (DNA): TGCGCCAGCAGCCAGGGTATACAGGGGCCCCTGGGAGAGCAGTACTTC. Translated, it gives CASSQGIQGPLGEQYF.